The 7 T cell receptor beta chains reported below all come from one sample, sequenced in a study of blood T cell repertoires in COVID-19. Repertoires were generated with immunoSEQ multiplex PCR, while TCRdb's copy carries only in-frame clones and drops some. The sample has 300,000 or so clones, 70% to 90% seen once. Material: peripheral blood. These receptors all come from a woman aged 45-65 years who had recovered from COVID-19.

The chain employs TRBV30 and TRBJ2-1; D perhaps matches TRBD1 (6 bases). Germline V CDR1 and CDR2: GTSNPN, SVGIG (reference sequence). Between the trimmed V and J ends, which lost 5 bases and 0 bases, there was a span of 11 bases. This CDR3 region has 14 residues. CDR3 DNA: TGTGCCTGGGATACAGGGAGCTCCTACAATGAGCAGTTCTTC. It encodes CAWDTGSSYNEQFF.

The gene calls are TRBV5-1 and TRBJ1-1; no definite D call. This CDR3 comprises 15 residues. The V gene lost 1 base and the J gene lost 1 base, with 11 bases spanning the gap. The germline V gene has CDR1 SGHRS and CDR2 YFSETQ. The CDR3 region is CASSLWPTENTEAFF. DNA of the CDR3: TGCGCCAGCAGCTTGTGGCCAACAGAGAACACTGAAGCTTTCTTT.

This chain connects TRBV7-3 to TRBJ2-2, with 9 positions matching TRBD2. V lost 0 bases and J lost 5; bases outside the gene matches: 1. CDR1 is SGHTA and CDR2 is FQGTGA in the germline V gene. CDR3 length: 15 amino acids. The CDR3 DNA reads as TGTGCCAGCAGCTTAACGGCGGGAGGGACCGGGGAGCTGTTTTTT. Translation: CASSLTAGGTGELFF.

The gene calls are TRBV29-1 and TRBJ2-7, with TRBD2 identical over 11 bases. J was trimmed by 3 bases and V by 7 bases; bases with no gene match: 5. Germline V CDR1 and CDR2: SQVTM, ANQGSEA. The CDR3 consists of 13 residues. The CDR3 region is CSATSGSNYEQYF. CDR3 bases: TGCAGCGCTACTAGCGGGAGTAACTACGAGCAGTACTTC.

The genes are TRBV6-2 or TRBV6-3 and TRBJ1-5; 8 bases are a match to TRBD1. Germline-derived CDR1 and CDR2 are MNHEY and SVGEGT. The trim removed 4 bases at V and 6 bases at J, leaving 5 bases unmatched. The CDR3 runs to 14 residues. CDR3 in DNA: TGTGCCAGCAGTTCGGGCAGGGGGCTTCAGCCCCAGCATTTT. Protein product: CASSSGRGLQPQHF.

The gene calls are TRBV5-6 and TRBJ2-5, with TRBD1 as a possible D gene (5 bases). Deletions cut 5 bases from V and 1 base from J, with 12 bases between. CDR3 length equals 14 residues. Per the germline V gene, CDR1 is SGHDT and CDR2 is YYEEEE. CDR3 amino acids: CASSPREFQETQYF. The CDR3 DNA sequence: TGTGCCAGCAGTCCCAGGGAATTCCAAGAGACCCAGTACTTC. The variable domain in full, completed from reference TRBV5-6 and TRBJ2-5, reads DAGVTQSPTHLIKTRGQQVTLRCSPKSGHDTVSWYQQALGQGPQFIFQYYEEEERQRGNFPDRFSGHQFPNYSSELNVNALLLGDSALYLCASSPREFQETQYFGPGTRLLVL.

This clone was detected once. This chain connects TRBV7-2 to TRBJ2-7; D gene unclear. The CDR3 extends over 14 amino acids. V was pared by 0 bases and J by 7 bases, with 13 bases between. CDR1 SGHTA and CDR2 FQGNSA come from the germline V gene. CDR3 sequence reads: CASSLALMTGEQYF. As DNA, the CDR3 is TGTGCCAGCAGCTTAGCGCTAATGACTGGGGAGCAGTACTTC.